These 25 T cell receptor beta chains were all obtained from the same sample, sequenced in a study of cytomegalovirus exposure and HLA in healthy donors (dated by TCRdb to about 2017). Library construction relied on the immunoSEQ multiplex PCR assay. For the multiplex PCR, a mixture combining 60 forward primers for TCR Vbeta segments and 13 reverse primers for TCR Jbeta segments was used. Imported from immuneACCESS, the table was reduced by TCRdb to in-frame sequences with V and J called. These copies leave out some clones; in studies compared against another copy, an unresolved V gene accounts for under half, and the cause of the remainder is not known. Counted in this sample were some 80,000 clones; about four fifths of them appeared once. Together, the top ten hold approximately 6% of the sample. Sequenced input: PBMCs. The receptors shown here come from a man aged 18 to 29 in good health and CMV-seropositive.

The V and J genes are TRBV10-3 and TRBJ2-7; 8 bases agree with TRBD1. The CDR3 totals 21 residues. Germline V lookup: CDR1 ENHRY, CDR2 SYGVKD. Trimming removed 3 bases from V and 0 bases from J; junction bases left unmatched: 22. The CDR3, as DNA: TGTGCCATCAGTGATCCCCACCTGCAGGACTCAGGGGGCGCCTACTCCTACGAGCAGTACTTC. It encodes CAISDPHLQDSGGAYSYEQYF.

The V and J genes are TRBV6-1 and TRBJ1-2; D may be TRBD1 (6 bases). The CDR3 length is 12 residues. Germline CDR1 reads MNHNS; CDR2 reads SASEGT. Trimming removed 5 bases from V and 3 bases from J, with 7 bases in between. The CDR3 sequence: CASSRTDYGYTF. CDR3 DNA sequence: TGTGCCAGCAGTCGGACAGACTATGGCTACACCTTC.

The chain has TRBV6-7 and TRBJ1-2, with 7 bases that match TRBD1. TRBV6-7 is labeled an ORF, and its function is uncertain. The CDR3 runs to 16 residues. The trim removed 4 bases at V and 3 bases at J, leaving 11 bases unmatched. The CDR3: CASSFPRGKADYGYTF. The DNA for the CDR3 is TGTGCCAGCAGTTTCCCCAGGGGGAAAGCAGACTATGGCTACACCTTC.

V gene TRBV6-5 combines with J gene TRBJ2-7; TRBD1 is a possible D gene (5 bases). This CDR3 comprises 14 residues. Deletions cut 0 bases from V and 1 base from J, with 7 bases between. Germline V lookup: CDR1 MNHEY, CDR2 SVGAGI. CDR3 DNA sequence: TGTGCCAGCAGTTACTCAAGGGGATCCTACGAGCAGTACTTC. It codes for CASSYSRGSYEQYF.

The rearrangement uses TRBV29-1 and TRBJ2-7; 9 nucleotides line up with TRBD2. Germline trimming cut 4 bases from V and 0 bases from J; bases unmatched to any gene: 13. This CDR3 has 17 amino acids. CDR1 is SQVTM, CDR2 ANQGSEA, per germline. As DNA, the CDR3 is TGCAGCGTTGCTGGGACTAGCAAGACATGGAACTCCTACGAGCAGTACTTC. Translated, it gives CSVAGTSKTWNSYEQYF.

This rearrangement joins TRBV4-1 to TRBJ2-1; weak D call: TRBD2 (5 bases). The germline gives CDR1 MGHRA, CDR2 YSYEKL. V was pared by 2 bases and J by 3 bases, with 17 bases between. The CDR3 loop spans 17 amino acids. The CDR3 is CASSQTDGKRSYNEQFF. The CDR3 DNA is TGCGCCAGCAGCCAAACGGACGGGAAGCGGAGCTACAATGAGCAGTTCTTC.

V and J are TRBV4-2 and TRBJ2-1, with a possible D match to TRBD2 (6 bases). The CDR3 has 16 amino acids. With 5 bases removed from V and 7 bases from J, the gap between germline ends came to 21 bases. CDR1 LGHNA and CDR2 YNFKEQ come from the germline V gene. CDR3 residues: CASSLAGSRFRNEQFF. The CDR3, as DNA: TGTGCCAGCAGCTTGGCCGGGAGCCGGTTCAGGAATGAGCAGTTCTTC.

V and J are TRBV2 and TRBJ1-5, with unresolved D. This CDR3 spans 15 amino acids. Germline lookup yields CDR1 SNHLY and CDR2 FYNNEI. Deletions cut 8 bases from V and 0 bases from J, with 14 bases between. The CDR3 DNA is TGTGCCAGCGCCCGCACTGGAGATAGCAATCAGCCCCAGCATTTT. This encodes CASARTGDSNQPQHF.

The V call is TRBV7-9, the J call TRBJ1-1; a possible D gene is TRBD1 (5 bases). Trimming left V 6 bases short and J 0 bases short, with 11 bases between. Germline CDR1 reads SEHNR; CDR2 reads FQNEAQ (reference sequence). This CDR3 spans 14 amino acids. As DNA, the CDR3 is TGTGCCAGCAGTTGGGTAGGGGTGAACACTGAAGCTTTCTTT. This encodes CASSWVGVNTEAFF.

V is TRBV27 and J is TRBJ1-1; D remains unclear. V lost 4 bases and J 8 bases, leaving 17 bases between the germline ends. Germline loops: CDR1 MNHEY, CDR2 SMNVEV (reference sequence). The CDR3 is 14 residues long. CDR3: CASSSVRKNGEAFF. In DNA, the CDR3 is TGTGCCAGCAGTTCGGTGAGGAAGAACGGCGAAGCTTTCTTT.

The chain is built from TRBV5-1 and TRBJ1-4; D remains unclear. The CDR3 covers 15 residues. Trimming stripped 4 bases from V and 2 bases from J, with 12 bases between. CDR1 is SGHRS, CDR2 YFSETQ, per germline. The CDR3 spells CASSQTSGTNEKLFF. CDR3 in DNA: TGCGCCAGCAGCCAGACTAGCGGGACTAATGAAAAACTGTTTTTT.

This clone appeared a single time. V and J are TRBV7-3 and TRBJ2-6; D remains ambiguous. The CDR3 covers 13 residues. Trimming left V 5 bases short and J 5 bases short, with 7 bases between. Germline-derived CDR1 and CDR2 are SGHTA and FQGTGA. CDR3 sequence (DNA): TGTGCCAGCAGCCCGACAAGGGCCAACGTCCTGACTTTC. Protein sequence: CASSPTRANVLTF.

This chain's CDR3 is CASSPKGAQNTEAFF. The CDR3 DNA reads as TGTGCCAGCTCACCGAAGGGGGCGCAGAACACTGAAGCTTTCTTT. The rearrangement joins TRBV18 to TRBJ1-1, with TRBD1 matching over 7 bases. Germline trimming cut 3 bases from V and 1 base from J; bases unmatched to any gene: 5. This CDR3 is built from 15 residues. Per germline, CDR1 KGHSH and CDR2 LQKENI.

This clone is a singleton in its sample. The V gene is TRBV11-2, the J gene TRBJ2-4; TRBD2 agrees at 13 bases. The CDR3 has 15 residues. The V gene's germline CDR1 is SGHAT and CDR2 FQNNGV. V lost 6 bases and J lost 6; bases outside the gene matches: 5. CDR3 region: CASSLRTSGRNIQYF. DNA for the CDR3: TGTGCCAGCAGTCTTCGGACTAGCGGGAGAAACATTCAGTACTTC.

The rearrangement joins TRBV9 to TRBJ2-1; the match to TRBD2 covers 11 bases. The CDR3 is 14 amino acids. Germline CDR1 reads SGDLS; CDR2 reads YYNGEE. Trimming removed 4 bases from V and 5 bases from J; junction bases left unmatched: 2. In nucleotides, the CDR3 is TGTGCCAGCAGCCGACTAGCGGGAAACAATGAGCAGTTCTTC. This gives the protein CASSRLAGNNEQFF.

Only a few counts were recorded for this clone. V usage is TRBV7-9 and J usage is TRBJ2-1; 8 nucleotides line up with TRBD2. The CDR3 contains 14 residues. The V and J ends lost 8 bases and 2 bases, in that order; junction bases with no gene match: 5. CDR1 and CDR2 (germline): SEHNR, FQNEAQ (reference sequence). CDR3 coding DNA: TGTGCCAGCCAGGGACTAGGGACCTACAATGAGCAGTTCTTC. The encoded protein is CASQGLGTYNEQFF.

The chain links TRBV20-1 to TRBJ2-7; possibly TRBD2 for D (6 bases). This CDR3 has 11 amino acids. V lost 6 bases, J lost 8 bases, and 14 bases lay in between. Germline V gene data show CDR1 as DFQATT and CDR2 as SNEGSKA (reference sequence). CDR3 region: CSAPRETKQYF. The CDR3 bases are TGCAGTGCCCCCCGGGAGACGAAGCAGTACTTC.

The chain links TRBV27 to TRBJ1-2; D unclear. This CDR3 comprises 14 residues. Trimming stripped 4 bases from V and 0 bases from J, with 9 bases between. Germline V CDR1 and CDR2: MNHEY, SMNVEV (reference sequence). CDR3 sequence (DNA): TGTGCCAGCAGTTCGAGGGCAGCTAACTATGGCTACACCTTC. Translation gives CASSSRAANYGYTF.

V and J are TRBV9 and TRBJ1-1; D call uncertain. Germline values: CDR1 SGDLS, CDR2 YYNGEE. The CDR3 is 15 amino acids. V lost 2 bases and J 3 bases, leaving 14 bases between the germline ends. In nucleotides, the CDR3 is TGTGCCAGCAGCGTCGACCATGCAGAGGACACTGAAGCTTTCTTT. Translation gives CASSVDHAEDTEAFF.

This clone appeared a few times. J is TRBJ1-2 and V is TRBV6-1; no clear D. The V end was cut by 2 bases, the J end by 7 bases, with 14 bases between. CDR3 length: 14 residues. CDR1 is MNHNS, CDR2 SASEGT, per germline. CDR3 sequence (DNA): TGTGCCAGCAGTGAACTGATGGGAGGGAGTGGCTACACCTTC. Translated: CASSELMGGSGYTF.

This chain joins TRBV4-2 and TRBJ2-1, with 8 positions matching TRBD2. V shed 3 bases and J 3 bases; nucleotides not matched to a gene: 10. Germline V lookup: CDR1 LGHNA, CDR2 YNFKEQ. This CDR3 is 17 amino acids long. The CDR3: CASSQGGGAGDYNEQFF. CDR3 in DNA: TGTGCCAGCAGCCAGGGGGGGGGAGCGGGAGACTACAATGAGCAGTTCTTC.

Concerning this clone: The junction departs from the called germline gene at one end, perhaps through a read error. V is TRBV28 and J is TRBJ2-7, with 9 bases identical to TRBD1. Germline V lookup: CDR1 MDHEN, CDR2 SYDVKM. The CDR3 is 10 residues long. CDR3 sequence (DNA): TGTGCCAGCAGTCGGGACAGGGCTGACTTC. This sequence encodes CASSRDRADF.

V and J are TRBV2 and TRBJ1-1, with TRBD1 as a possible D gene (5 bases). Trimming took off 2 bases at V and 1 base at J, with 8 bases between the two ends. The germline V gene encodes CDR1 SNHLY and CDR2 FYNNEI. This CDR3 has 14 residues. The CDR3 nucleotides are TGTGCCAGCAGTGAAAGGACACCGAACACTGAAGCTTTCTTT. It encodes CASSERTPNTEAFF.

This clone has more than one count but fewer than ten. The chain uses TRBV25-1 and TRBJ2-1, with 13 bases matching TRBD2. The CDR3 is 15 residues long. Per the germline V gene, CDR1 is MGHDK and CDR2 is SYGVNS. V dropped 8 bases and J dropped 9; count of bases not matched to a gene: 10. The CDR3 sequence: CASGLGLAGTIEQFF. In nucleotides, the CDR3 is TGTGCCAGCGGACTGGGACTAGCGGGAACGATTGAGCAGTTCTTC.

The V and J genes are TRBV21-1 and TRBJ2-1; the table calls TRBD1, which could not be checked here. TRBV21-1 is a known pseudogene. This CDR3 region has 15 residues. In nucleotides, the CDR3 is TGTGCCAGCAGCAAAGGTACAGCCTTTTACAATGAGCAGTTCTTC. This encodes CASSKGTAFYNEQFF.